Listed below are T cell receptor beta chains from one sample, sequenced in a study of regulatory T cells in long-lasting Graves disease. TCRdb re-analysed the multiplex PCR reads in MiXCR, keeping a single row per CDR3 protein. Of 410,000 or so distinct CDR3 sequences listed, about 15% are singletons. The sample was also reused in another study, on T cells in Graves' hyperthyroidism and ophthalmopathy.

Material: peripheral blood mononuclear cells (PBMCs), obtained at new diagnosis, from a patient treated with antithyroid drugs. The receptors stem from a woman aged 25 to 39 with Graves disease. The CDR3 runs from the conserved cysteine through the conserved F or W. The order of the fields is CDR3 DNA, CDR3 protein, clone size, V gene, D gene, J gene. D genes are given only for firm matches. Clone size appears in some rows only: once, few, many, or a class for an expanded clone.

CDR3nt: TGTGCCACCAGCAGAGACAGGCAGAACACTGAAGCTTTCTTT
CDR3aa: CATSRDRQNTEAFF
abundance: few
v_gene: TRBV15
d_gene: NA
j_gene: TRBJ1-1

CDR3nt: TGTGCCAGCCGTAGCGGGGGACGCACAGATACGCAGTATTTT
CDR3aa: CASRSGGRTDTQYF
abundance: many
v_gene: TRBV28
d_gene: TRBD2
j_gene: TRBJ2-3

CDR3nt: TGTGCCAGCAGTTACTCGCGTTGGGGCTATGGCTACACCTTC
CDR3aa: CASSYSRWGYGYTF
abundance: many
v_gene: TRBV6-5
d_gene: NA
j_gene: TRBJ1-2

CDR3nt: TGCGCCAGCAGTCGGAGGCCCTCGGGTGAGCAGTTCTTC
CDR3aa: CASSRRPSGEQFF
abundance: few
v_gene: TRBV10-1
d_gene: NA
j_gene: TRBJ2-1

CDR3nt: TGTGCCAGTAGTAAAGGGGGCAGCTTAAACTATGGCTACACCTTC
CDR3aa: CASSKGGSLNYGYTF
abundance: few
v_gene: TRBV19
d_gene: TRBD1
j_gene: TRBJ1-2

CDR3nt: TGTGCCAGCAGCCCAGTTGGACTAGCGGGAGACTCTGGGGAGCTGTTTTTT
CDR3aa: CASSPVGLAGDSGELFF
abundance: NA
v_gene: TRBV4-2
d_gene: TRBD2
j_gene: TRBJ2-2

CDR3nt: TGTGCCAGCAGCTTCAGGGGGACAGGGTATTACAATGAGCAGTTCTTC
CDR3aa: CASSFRGTGYYNEQFF
abundance: few
v_gene: TRBV7-2
d_gene: TRBD1
j_gene: TRBJ2-1

CDR3nt: TGTGCCAGCAGTTTGCAGGACTACACTGAAGCTTTCTTT
CDR3aa: CASSLQDYTEAFF
abundance: NA
v_gene: TRBV28
d_gene: NA
j_gene: TRBJ1-1

CDR3nt: TGTGCCAGCAGCCCTCGACTAGCTATGGCGGACATTCAGTACTTC
CDR3aa: CASSPRLAMADIQYF
abundance: many
v_gene: TRBV7-2
d_gene: TRBD2
j_gene: TRBJ2-4

CDR3nt: TGCAGTCCAAATCGCCGGGACAGCCAAGAGACCCAGTACTTC
CDR3aa: CSPNRRDSQETQYF
abundance: NA
v_gene: TRBV20-1
d_gene: TRBD1
j_gene: TRBJ2-5

CDR3nt: TGCGCCAGCAGCCAAGGTCCCGGAGGTTACGAGCAGTACTTC
CDR3aa: CASSQGPGGYEQYF
abundance: NA
v_gene: TRBV4-1
d_gene: NA
j_gene: TRBJ2-7

CDR3nt: TGTGCCAGCAGTTACGGGGGACTAGTCAGCGATGCGCAGTATTTT
CDR3aa: CASSYGGLVSDAQYF
abundance: few
v_gene: TRBV6-2/TRBV6-3
d_gene: TRBD2
j_gene: TRBJ2-3

CDR3nt: TGTGCCAGTAGCCGGGACGGACCCTACGAGCAGTACTTC
CDR3aa: CASSRDGPYEQYF
abundance: NA
v_gene: TRBV6-2/TRBV6-3
d_gene: NA
j_gene: TRBJ2-7

CDR3nt: TGTGCCAGCAGCCACCGGACTAGCGGGGCCTACGAGCAGTACTTC
CDR3aa: CASSHRTSGAYEQYF
abundance: few
v_gene: TRBV4-2
d_gene: TRBD2
j_gene: TRBJ2-7

CDR3nt: TGCAGTGCTAGAGCGGGAGGCTCCTACGAGCAGTACTTC
CDR3aa: CSARAGGSYEQYF
abundance: many
v_gene: TRBV20-1
d_gene: TRBD2
j_gene: TRBJ2-7

CDR3nt: TGTGCCAGCAGTGAAGGTTGGGGCCAACAGTACGAGCAGTACTTC
CDR3aa: CASSEGWGQQYEQYF
abundance: NA
v_gene: TRBV6-1
d_gene: NA
j_gene: TRBJ2-7

CDR3nt: TGTGCCAGCAGTTTAGAGTACGCAGGGGGCGTTGAGACCCAGTACTTC
CDR3aa: CASSLEYAGGVETQYF
abundance: many
v_gene: TRBV12-3/TRBV12-4
d_gene: TRBD1
j_gene: TRBJ2-5

CDR3nt: TGTGCCAGCAGCTTATCAGGGTACAATTCACCCCTCCACTTT
CDR3aa: CASSLSGYNSPLHF
abundance: few
v_gene: TRBV27
d_gene: NA
j_gene: TRBJ1-6

CDR3nt: TGTGCCAGTGGGGGGGTCACTGAAGCTTTCTTT
CDR3aa: CASGGVTEAFF
abundance: many
v_gene: TRBV3-1
d_gene: NA
j_gene: TRBJ1-1

CDR3nt: TGCGCCAGCAGCCAAGTTGAAATGGCTAGCGGGAGCGGGGTGGAGACCCAGTACTTC
CDR3aa: CASSQVEMASGSGVETQYF
abundance: few
v_gene: TRBV4-1
d_gene: TRBD2
j_gene: TRBJ2-5

CDR3nt: TGTGCCAGCAGGGGTACCCATGAAGCTTTCTTT
CDR3aa: CASRGTHEAFF
abundance: many
v_gene: TRBV6-1
d_gene: NA
j_gene: TRBJ1-1

CDR3nt: TGTGCCAGTAGTAGCGAGGTCGGACAGGGTGTTCAGCCCCAGCATTTT
CDR3aa: CASSSEVGQGVQPQHF
abundance: few
v_gene: TRBV19
d_gene: TRBD1
j_gene: TRBJ1-5

CDR3nt: TGTGCCAGCAGCGCCGGGACAGGGAATGAAAAACTGTTTTTT
CDR3aa: CASSAGTGNEKLFF
abundance: NA
v_gene: TRBV2
d_gene: TRBD1
j_gene: TRBJ1-4

CDR3nt: TGCGCCAGCAGCAGAGCGAGGGAAGAGACCCAGTACTTC
CDR3aa: CASSRAREETQYF
abundance: few
v_gene: TRBV5-1
d_gene: NA
j_gene: TRBJ2-5

CDR3nt: TGCGCCAGCAGTGGACTAGATATCCACGAGCAGTACTTC
CDR3aa: CASSGLDIHEQYF
abundance: many
v_gene: TRBV10-1
d_gene: NA
j_gene: TRBJ2-7

CDR3nt: TGCAGCGTTGAAGAAGGCCAGGGGGCCCCCTACGAGCAGTACTTC
CDR3aa: CSVEEGQGAPYEQYF
abundance: NA
v_gene: TRBV29-1
d_gene: TRBD1
j_gene: TRBJ2-7

CDR3nt: TGCAGTGCTGACAGCAACAGGGACGATGAGCAGTTCTTC
CDR3aa: CSADSNRDDEQFF
abundance: many
v_gene: TRBV20-1
d_gene: NA
j_gene: TRBJ2-1

CDR3nt: TGTGCCAGCAGTTTATTCTCTAGCGGGGACTCCTACGAGCAGTACTTC
CDR3aa: CASSLFSSGDSYEQYF
abundance: few
v_gene: TRBV12-3/TRBV12-4
d_gene: TRBD2
j_gene: TRBJ2-7

CDR3nt: TGTGCCTGGAGTGTACCGGCGAGCAATCAGCCCCAGCATTTT
CDR3aa: CAWSVPASNQPQHF
abundance: many
v_gene: TRBV30
d_gene: NA
j_gene: TRBJ1-5

CDR3nt: TGTGCCTGGAGTGTAGGGAGCTCCTATAATTCACCCCTCCACTTT
CDR3aa: CAWSVGSSYNSPLHF
abundance: many
v_gene: TRBV30
d_gene: NA
j_gene: TRBJ1-6

CDR3nt: TGTGCCAGTAGCCCGCACGACCTCTCTGGAAACACCATATATTTT
CDR3aa: CASSPHDLSGNTIYF
abundance: NA
v_gene: TRBV19
d_gene: NA
j_gene: TRBJ1-3

CDR3nt: TGTGCCAGCAGCTCAGAGGGCGCAGGGGGCAATCAGCCCCAGCATTTT
CDR3aa: CASSSEGAGGNQPQHF
abundance: many
v_gene: TRBV7-9
d_gene: NA
j_gene: TRBJ1-5

CDR3nt: TGCAGCGTTGAAGATCTTCAGAGACAGGGACGTCGGAACACTGAAGCTTTCTTT
CDR3aa: CSVEDLQRQGRRNTEAFF
abundance: few
v_gene: TRBV29-1
d_gene: TRBD1
j_gene: TRBJ1-1

CDR3nt: TGTGCCTGGACTGCACAGGGGGCGACCATGGACACTGAAGCTTTCTTT
CDR3aa: CAWTAQGATMDTEAFF
abundance: many
v_gene: TRBV30
d_gene: TRBD1
j_gene: TRBJ1-1

CDR3nt: TGCAGTGCTAGTCGGGGCAGGGACGAGCAGTACTTC
CDR3aa: CSASRGRDEQYF
abundance: many
v_gene: TRBV20-1
d_gene: NA
j_gene: TRBJ2-7

CDR3nt: TGTGCCAGCAGCTCCAACAGGGGGCGGATATACATTCAGTACTTC
CDR3aa: CASSSNRGRIYIQYF
abundance: many
v_gene: TRBV11-2
d_gene: TRBD1
j_gene: TRBJ2-4

CDR3nt: TGTGCCAGCAACGAGGACGGGTACGAGCAGTACTTC
CDR3aa: CASNEDGYEQYF
abundance: NA
v_gene: TRBV2
d_gene: NA
j_gene: TRBJ2-7

CDR3nt: TGCGCCAGCAGCGCCTCCGGGACTAGCGGCTCCACAGATACGCAGTATTTT
CDR3aa: CASSASGTSGSTDTQYF
abundance: few
v_gene: TRBV5-1
d_gene: TRBD2
j_gene: TRBJ2-3

CDR3nt: TGTGCCAGCAGTGGGTGGCATTCGGACCAGCCCCAGCATTTT
CDR3aa: CASSGWHSDQPQHF
abundance: many
v_gene: TRBV6-2/TRBV6-3
d_gene: NA
j_gene: TRBJ1-5

CDR3nt: TGTGCCAGCAGCCCCGGTTCGCTAACCTATGGCTACACCTTC
CDR3aa: CASSPGSLTYGYTF
abundance: NA
v_gene: TRBV7-2
d_gene: NA
j_gene: TRBJ1-2

CDR3nt: TGTGCCAGCAGCTCGCCGCCCCCCGGGACTAGCGGGAGATGGGTCTACGAGCAGTACTTC
CDR3aa: CASSSPPPGTSGRWVYEQYF
abundance: many
v_gene: TRBV11-3
d_gene: TRBD2
j_gene: TRBJ2-7

CDR3nt: TGTGCCAGCAGCTTGAGCATCACGGGTATGGCAGATACGCAGTATTTT
CDR3aa: CASSLSITGMADTQYF
abundance: few
v_gene: TRBV7-9
d_gene: NA
j_gene: TRBJ2-3

CDR3nt: TGTGCCAGCAGCCAAGCCCCTCGCCTAGCGGGTGGAAGAATCGAATACGAGCAGTACTTC
CDR3aa: CASSQAPRLAGGRIEYEQYF
abundance: many
v_gene: TRBV14
d_gene: TRBD2
j_gene: TRBJ2-7

CDR3nt: TGTGCCAGCAGCTTGGCCCTCACTGAAGCTTTCTTT
CDR3aa: CASSLALTEAFF
abundance: NA
v_gene: TRBV7-9
d_gene: NA
j_gene: TRBJ1-1

CDR3nt: TGTGCTAGTGGTTCGGGGTACAATGAGCAGTTCTTC
CDR3aa: CASGSGYNEQFF
abundance: NA
v_gene: TRBV12-5
d_gene: NA
j_gene: TRBJ2-1